Listed below are T cell receptor beta chains from one sample, sequenced in a study of T cell responses to AZD1222 COVID-19 vaccine. Method: immunoSEQ multiplex PCR; TCRdb's copy keeps in-frame clones and lacks some. The sample carries around 140,000 clones, 75% to 95% recorded once. The source was peripheral blood, collected on day 0 of AZD1222 vaccination. The origin of the receptors is an adult in good health. Each CDR3 is given with its conserved first and last residue. A D gene is named only where the DNA matches it firmly. Clone sizes are given selectively: once, few, many, or a class where the clone is expanded.

v_gene	d_gene	len	j_gene	abundance	CDR3nt	CDR3aa
TRBV7-9	-	14	TRBJ2-3	-	TGTGCCAGCTCACAAGGGGGGGGCACAGATACGCAGTATTTT	CASSQGGGTDTQYF
TRBV6-2/TRBV6-3	-	14	TRBJ1-1	-	TGTGCCAGCAGTAACAGGTTAGGGAACACTGAAGCTTTCTTT	CASSNRLGNTEAFF
TRBV6-4	-	14	TRBJ2-2	-	TGTGCCAGCAGTGACGGCAGAAACACCGGGGAGCTGTTTTTT	CASSDGRNTGELFF
TRBV19	TRBD2	18	TRBJ2-1	once	TGTGCCAGTAGTCCCTACTCCCCCGGGACTAGCGGGATGAGGGAGCAGTTCTTC	CASSPYSPGTSGMREQFF
TRBV19	TRBD1	19	TRBJ2-3	-	TGTGCCAGTAGTGTATTCACCCGGGACAGGCTTCTTAGCACAGATACGCAGTATTTT	CASSVFTRDRLLSTDTQYF
TRBV5-6	TRBD1	15	TRBJ2-7	-	TGTGCCAGCAGCTCGCGGGGGACAGGGGACCACGAGCAGTACTTC	CASSSRGTGDHEQYF
TRBV7-2	-	18	TRBJ1-6	-	TGTGCCAGCAGCTTGAGAAACCGACAGGCGAGCTATAATTCACCCCTCCACTTT	CASSLRNRQASYNSPLHF
TRBV11-2	TRBD2	14	TRBJ2-7	-	TGTGCCAGCAGCTTTACTAGCGGGACCTACGAGCAGTACTTC	CASSFTSGTYEQYF
TRBV9	-	12	TRBJ2-7	once	TGTGCCAGCAGCGTTCCCGGGAACGAGCAGTACTTC	CASSVPGNEQYF
TRBV5-6	TRBD1	15	TRBJ2-7	-	TGTGCCAGCAGCGCCAGGGGGCGTCTCGGCTACGAGCAGTACTTC	CASSARGRLGYEQYF
TRBV19	TRBD2	15	TRBJ2-3	-	TGTGCCAGTAGTTCAAGACTAGCGGTCACAGATACGCAGTATTTT	CASSSRLAVTDTQYF
TRBV6-2/TRBV6-3	TRBD1	18	TRBJ1-5	medium-sized	TGTGCCAGCAGTTACCCGGGACAGGGGGGAGATAGCAATCAGCCCCAGCATTTT	CASSYPGQGGDSNQPQHF
TRBV7-8	-	13	TRBJ1-4	-	TGTGCCAGCAGCGGCTACCTGAATGAAAAACTGTTTTTT	CASSGYLNEKLFF
TRBV7-9	-	13	TRBJ1-5	-	TGTGCCAGCAGCGGATCAGGGAGTCAGCCCCAGCATTTT	CASSGSGSQPQHF
TRBV6-4	TRBD2	15	TRBJ2-3	-	TGTGCCAGCAGTGACTCGACTAGCGGGGGGGATACGCAGTATTTT	CASSDSTSGGDTQYF
TRBV6-2/TRBV6-3	-	17	TRBJ1-1	-	TGTGCCAGCAGTCAGGGGTACGTGGAGAATCCTGACACTGAAGCTTTCTTT	CASSQGYVENPDTEAFF
TRBV7-3	-	17	TRBJ2-1	-	TGTGCCAGCAGCTTAAGGGGACAACTGTCCCCATACAATGAGCAGTTCTTC	CASSLRGQLSPYNEQFF
TRBV19	-	15	TRBJ1-5	-	TGTGCCAGTAAGAGCAGGGGAGAGGGCAATCAGCCCCAGCATTTT	CASKSRGEGNQPQHF
TRBV18	TRBD2	12	TRBJ2-1	-	TGTGCCAGCTCACCGGGGGGGGACGAGCAGTTCTTC	CASSPGGDEQFF
TRBV19	-	14	TRBJ1-2	-	TGTGCCAGTAGTATAGAAACAGGGTACTATGGCTACACCTTC	CASSIETGYYGYTF
TRBV13	-	13	TRBJ2-5	-	TGTGCCAGCAGCCCCCCGTCGGGGGAGACCCAGTACTTC	CASSPPSGETQYF
TRBV28	TRBD1	13	TRBJ2-7	-	TGTGCCTCAGGGGCAGGGGGCGGGTACGAGCAGTACTTC	CASGAGGGYEQYF
TRBV3-1/TRBV3-2	TRBD1	23	TRBJ1-5	-	TGTGCCAGCAGCCAAGACCCACCCAACATAGGTTTACAGGGGAGATATAGCAATCAGCCCCAGCATTTT	CASSQDPPNIGLQGRYSNQPQHF
TRBV25-1	-	11	TRBJ2-5	once	TGTGCCAGCAGGGCCGGAGAGACCCAGTACTTC	CASRAGETQYF
TRBV27	-	15	TRBJ1-3	-	TGTGCCAGCAGTTCCCGGAGCAGGGCTGGAAACACCATATATTTT	CASSSRSRAGNTIYF
TRBV19	TRBD1	16	TRBJ1-2	-	TGTGCCAGTACCATCGGAGGACAGGGGGCGCCGGGAGGCTACACCTTC	CASTIGGQGAPGGYTF
TRBV5-1	-	13	TRBJ1-1	few	TGCGCCAGCAGGAAGCAGGGGCGGACTGAAGCTTTCTTT	CASRKQGRTEAFF
TRBV19	-	14	TRBJ2-7	-	TGTGCCAGTTCTCGTGACAGGTCGACCTACGAGCAGTACTTC	CASSRDRSTYEQYF
TRBV30	-	12	TRBJ2-1	-	TGTGCCTGGAGTGATCTGAGCAATGAGCAGTTCTTC	CAWSDLSNEQFF
TRBV7-9	TRBD1	17	TRBJ2-2	-	TGTGCCAGCAGTTCGACCGACAGGGTTAGGAACACCGGGGAGCTGTTTTTT	CASSSTDRVRNTGELFF
TRBV3-1/TRBV3-2	-	14	TRBJ1-5	-	TGTGCCAGCAGCCAAGGGAACAGCAATCAGCCCCAGCATTTT	CASSQGNSNQPQHF
TRBV4-3	TRBD1	15	TRBJ2-3	-	TGCGCCAGCAGCCCCGGGACAGGGGGTAGGGATACGCAGTATTTT	CASSPGTGGRDTQYF
TRBV4-2	TRBD2	21	TRBJ2-3	-	TGTGCCAGCAGCCAAGCCCCAGCCCGGGACGGGACTAGCGGGAGAGGAGATACGCAGTATTTT	CASSQAPARDGTSGRGDTQYF
TRBV7-9	-	13	TRBJ1-5	once	TGTGCCAGCAGCTTAAACTATAATCAGCCCCAGCATTTT	CASSLNYNQPQHF
TRBV7-8	-	14	TRBJ2-7	-	TGTGCCAGCAGCGGAAACAGGGCGGTCCACGAGCAGTACTTC	CASSGNRAVHEQYF
TRBV6-5	-	13	TRBJ1-1	few	TGTGCCAGCAGCGGACAGATGAACACTGAAGCTTTCTTT	CASSGQMNTEAFF
TRBV7-6	TRBD2	21	TRBJ2-7	-	TGTGCCAGCAGCTTAGCCCCAGGCGGGACTAGCGGGAGTGGGGGCTCCTACGAGCAGTACTTC	CASSLAPGGTSGSGGSYEQYF
TRBV10-3	-	15	TRBJ1-5	-	TGTGCCATCAGTGCCCTAGGGGACGGGAATCAGCCCCAGCATTTT	CAISALGDGNQPQHF
TRBV19	-	13	TRBJ2-2	-	TGTGCCAGTAGTTCCTTATCCGCCGGGGAGCTGTTTTTT	CASSSLSAGELFF
TRBV7-9	TRBD1	14	TRBJ2-3	-	TGTGCCAGCAGCTTAGGGACAGGGACAGATACGCAGTATTTT	CASSLGTGTDTQYF
TRBV5-1	TRBD1	13	TRBJ1-2	-	TGCGCCAGCAGCTGGGACAGGGACTATGGCTACACCTTC	CASSWDRDYGYTF
TRBV30	-	11	TRBJ2-1	few	TGTGCCTGGAGTCCGGGGGCTGAGCAGTTCTTC	CAWSPGAEQFF
TRBV29-1	-	13	TRBJ1-1	-	TGCAGCGTCCCTCGACTTGGAGACACTGAAGCTTTCTTT	CSVPRLGDTEAFF
TRBV9	-	17	TRBJ2-7	-	TGTGCCAGCAGCGTAGGAGGCAGGGACCCTTCCTCCTACGAGCAGTACTTC	CASSVGGRDPSSYEQYF
TRBV12-5	-	17	TRBJ1-3	-	TGTGCTAGTGAGTTAAATTTGGCCTCCACTTCTGGAAACACCATATATTTT	CASELNLASTSGNTIYF
TRBV9	-	16	TRBJ1-4	-	TGTGCCAGCAGCGTAGGTCAGGCAATCCTCAATGAAAAACTGTTTTTT	CASSVGQAILNEKLFF
TRBV13	TRBD2	18	TRBJ2-7	-	TGTGCCAGCAGCTTAATCCTAGCGGGAGGGTCCGAGGAATACGAGCAGTACTTC	CASSLILAGGSEEYEQYF
TRBV9	-	13	TRBJ2-1	-	TGTGCCAGCAGCACCGGGTGGGATGGGACCTCGTTCTTC	CASSTGWDGTSFF
TRBV5-6	TRBD1	14	TRBJ2-7	-	TGTGCCAGCAGCTTAGGGACAGGGACCCACGAGCAGTACTTC	CASSLGTGTHEQYF
TRBV11-2	TRBD1	14	TRBJ1-1	few	TGTGCCAGCAGAAAGACAGGGGGTCACACTGAAGCTTTCTTT	CASRKTGGHTEAFF
TRBV12-3/TRBV12-4	-	11	TRBJ2-7	-	TGTGCCAGCAGTTTAAGGGGGACGGTGGTCTTC	CASSLRGTVVF
TRBV24-1	-	21	TRBJ1-6	-	TGTGCCACCAGTGATTTGCAGGGGTTTTTTAGGCGGGGAGGAGATAATTCACCCCTCCACTTT	CATSDLQGFFRRGGDNSPLHF
TRBV6-2/TRBV6-3	TRBD1	16	TRBJ1-2	-	TGTGCCAGCAGTTACTCTCGGGACAGGGGGGACTATGGCTACACCTTC	CASSYSRDRGDYGYTF
TRBV7-2	-	14	TRBJ1-2	-	TGTGCCAGCAGCTTAGCGAATTCAAACTATGGCTACACCTTC	CASSLANSNYGYTF
TRBV18	-	14	TRBJ2-5	-	TGTGCCAGCTCACCGGGGACGGGGGAAGAGACCCAGTACTTC	CASSPGTGEETQYF
TRBV7-9	-	14	TRBJ1-2	-	TGTGCCAGCAGCTTATCTCAGGGGAACTATGGCTACACCTTC	CASSLSQGNYGYTF
TRBV11-3	-	11	TRBJ2-1	once	TGTGCCAGCAGCCTCGAGAATGAGCAGTTCTTC	CASSLENEQFF